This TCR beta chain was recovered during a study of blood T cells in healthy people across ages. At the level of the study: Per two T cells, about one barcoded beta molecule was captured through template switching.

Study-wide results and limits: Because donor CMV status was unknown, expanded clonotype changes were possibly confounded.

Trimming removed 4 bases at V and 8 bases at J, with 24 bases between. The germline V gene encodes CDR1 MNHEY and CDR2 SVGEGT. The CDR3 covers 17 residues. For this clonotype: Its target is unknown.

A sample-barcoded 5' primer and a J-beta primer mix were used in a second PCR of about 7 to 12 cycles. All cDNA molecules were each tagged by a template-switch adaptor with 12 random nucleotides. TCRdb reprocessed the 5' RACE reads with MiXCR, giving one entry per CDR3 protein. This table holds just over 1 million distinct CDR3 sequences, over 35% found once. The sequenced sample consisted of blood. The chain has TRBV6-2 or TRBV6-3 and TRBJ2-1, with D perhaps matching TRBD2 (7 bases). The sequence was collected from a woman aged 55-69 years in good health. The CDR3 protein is CASSWTEGGGRGDEQFF. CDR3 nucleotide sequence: TGTGCCAGCAGTTGGACGGAGGGGGGCGGGAGAGGCGATGAGCAGTTCTTC.